A single sample is the source of the 5 T cell receptor beta chains below, sequenced in a study of neurological immune-mediated disorders. TCRdb processed the 5' RACE reads anew with MiXCR; each CDR3 protein has one entry. Counted here are 35,000 or so distinct CDR3 sequences, about 9.3% occurring once; the ten biggest clones make up 6.6%. Material for sequencing was PBMCs. The receptors were sampled from a young woman with HTLV-1-associated myelopathy (HAM/TSP).

This clonotype was counted ten times or more. This chain connects TRBV15 to TRBJ2-7; possibly TRBD2 for D (6 bases). Per the germline V gene, CDR1 is LNHNV and CDR2 is YYDKDF (reference sequence). Trimming cost V 5 bases and J 1 base, with 12 bases left between them. The CDR3 is made up of 14 amino acids. CDR3 bases: TGTGCCACCAGCGGCTACGGGACTTCCTACGAGCAGTACTTC. This gives the protein CATSGYGTSYEQYF. The whole variable domain, filled in from reference TRBV15 and TRBJ2-7, reads DAMVIQNPRYQVTQFGKPVTLSCSQTLNHNVMYWYQQKSSQAPKLLFHYYDKDFNNEADTPDNFQSRRPNTSFCFLDIRSPGLGDTAMYLCATSGYGTSYEQYFGPGTRLTVT.

This rearrangement joins TRBV18 to TRBJ2-6; 9 bases are shared with TRBD1. This CDR3 spans 17 amino acids. The junction had 9 bases not matched to a gene; V was cut back by 8 bases and J by 1 base. Germline values: CDR1 KGHSH, CDR2 LQKENI. The CDR3, as DNA: TGTGCCAGCCCGGCGCCGGGACAGGGTTCTGGGGCCAACGTCCTGACTTTC. This encodes CASPAPGQGSGANVLTF.

This clonotype was seen many times. J is TRBJ2-3 and V is TRBV5-1; possible D gene TRBD2, 5 bases. V was trimmed by 2 bases and J by 0 bases, leaving 7 bases between them. Germline assignment: CDR1 SGHRS and CDR2 YFSETQ. The CDR3 spans 14 residues. CDR3 nucleotides: TGCGCCAGCAGCTTCGGGGATAGCACAGATACGCAGTATTTT. Translated: CASSFGDSTDTQYF.

This clonotype was counted at least ten times. The gene calls are TRBV5-1 and TRBJ1-1; a weak D match, TRBD1 (5 bases). Germline V gene lookup returns CDR1 SGHRS and CDR2 YFSETQ. V was cut by 0 bases and J by 5 bases, with 14 bases left in between. The CDR3 covers 15 residues. CDR3 loop: CASSLEVRANTEAFF. CDR3 coding DNA: TGCGCCAGCAGCTTGGAGGTCAGGGCGAATACTGAAGCTTTCTTT.

This clonotype was detected many times. This chain uses TRBV20-1 with TRBJ2-4; D may be TRBD2 (6 bases). Germline assignment: CDR1 DFQATT and CDR2 SNEGSKA (reference sequence). The CDR3 runs to 16 residues. V dropped 0 bases and J dropped 6 bases, with 18 bases sitting between them. CDR3 amino acids: CSARDLGPGVTNIQYF. For the CDR3, the DNA is TGCAGTGCTAGAGATCTCGGCCCGGGGGTCACAAACATTCAGTACTTC.